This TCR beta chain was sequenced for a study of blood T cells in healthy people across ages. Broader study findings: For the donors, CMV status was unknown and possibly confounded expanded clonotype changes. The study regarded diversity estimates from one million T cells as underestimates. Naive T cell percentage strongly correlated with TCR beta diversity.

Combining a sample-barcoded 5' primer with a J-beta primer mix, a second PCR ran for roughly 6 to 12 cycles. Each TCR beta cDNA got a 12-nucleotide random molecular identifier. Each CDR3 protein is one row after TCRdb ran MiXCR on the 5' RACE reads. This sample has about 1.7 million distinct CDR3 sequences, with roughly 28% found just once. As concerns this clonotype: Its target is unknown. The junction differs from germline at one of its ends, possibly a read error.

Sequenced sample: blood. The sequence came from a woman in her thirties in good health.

The CDR3 bases are TGTGCCAGCAGTTTAGGTTCCGGGACAGGGGGCGATGGCTACACCTTC. Translated, it gives CASSLGSGTGGDGYTF. The chain combines TRBV7-9 with TRBJ1-2, with 12 bases aligning to TRBD1. CDR1 and CDR2 (germline): SEHNR, FQNEAQ (reference sequence). The length of the CDR3 is 16 residues.